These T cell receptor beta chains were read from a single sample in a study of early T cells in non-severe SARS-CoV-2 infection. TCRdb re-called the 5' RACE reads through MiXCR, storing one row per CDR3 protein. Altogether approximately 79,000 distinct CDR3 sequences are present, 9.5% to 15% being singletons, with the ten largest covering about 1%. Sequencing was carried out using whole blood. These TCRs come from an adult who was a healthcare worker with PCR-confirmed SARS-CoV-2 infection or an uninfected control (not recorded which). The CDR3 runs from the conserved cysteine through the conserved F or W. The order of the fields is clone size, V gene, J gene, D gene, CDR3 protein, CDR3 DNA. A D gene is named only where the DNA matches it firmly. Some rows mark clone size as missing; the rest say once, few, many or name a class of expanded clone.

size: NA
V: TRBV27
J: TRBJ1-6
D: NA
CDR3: CASSLQFRRSSPLHF
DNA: TGTGCCAGCAGTTTACAGTTCAGGCGATCCTCACCCCTCCACTTT

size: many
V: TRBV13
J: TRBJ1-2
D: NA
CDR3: CASSGDRRMDGYTF
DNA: TGTGCCAGCAGCGGCGACAGGAGGATGGATGGCTACACCTTC

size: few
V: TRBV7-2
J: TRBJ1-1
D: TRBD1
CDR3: CASSLQGATGTEAFF
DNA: TGTGCCAGCAGCCTACAGGGGGCGACGGGCACTGAAGCTTTCTTT

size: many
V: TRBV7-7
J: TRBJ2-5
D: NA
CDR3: CASSRTIGTQETQYF
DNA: TGTGCTAGCAGCCGGACAATTGGGACACAAGAGACCCAGTACTTC

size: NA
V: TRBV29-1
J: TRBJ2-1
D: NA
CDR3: CSVSTAGANEQFF
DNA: TGCAGCGTTTCGACAGCCGGGGCCAATGAGCAGTTCTTC

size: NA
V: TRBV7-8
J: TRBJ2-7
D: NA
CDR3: CASSPRESREQYF
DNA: TGTGCCAGCAGCCCCAGGGAGTCTCGCGAGCAGTACTTC

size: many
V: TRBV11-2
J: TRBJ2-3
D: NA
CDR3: CASSYSHIQSTDTQYF
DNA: TGTGCCAGCAGCTATTCTCACATTCAGAGCACAGATACGCAGTATTTT

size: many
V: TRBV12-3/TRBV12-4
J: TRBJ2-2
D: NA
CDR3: CASSPETVANTGELFF
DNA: TGTGCCAGCAGTCCAGAGACAGTCGCGAACACCGGGGAGCTGTTTTTT

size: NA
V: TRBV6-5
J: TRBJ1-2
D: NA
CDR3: CASKLGADGYTF
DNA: TGTGCCAGCAAATTAGGGGCAGATGGCTACACCTTC

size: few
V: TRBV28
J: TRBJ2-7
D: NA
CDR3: CATAGSYEQYF
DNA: TGTGCCACGGCAGGCTCCTACGAGCAGTACTTC

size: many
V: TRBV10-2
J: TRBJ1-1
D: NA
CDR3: CASSEFYGAWTEAFF
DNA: TGCGCCAGCAGTGAGTTTTATGGGGCTTGGACTGAAGCTTTCTTT

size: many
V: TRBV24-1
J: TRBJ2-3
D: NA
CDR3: CATSSLGSRGLDTQYF
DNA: TGTGCCACCAGTTCCCTGGGTAGCAGAGGGTTAGATACGCAGTATTTT

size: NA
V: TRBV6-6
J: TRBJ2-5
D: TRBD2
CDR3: CASSSSSGGARETQYF
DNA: TGTGCCAGCAGTTCCTCCAGCGGGGGGGCAAGAGAGACCCAGTACTTC

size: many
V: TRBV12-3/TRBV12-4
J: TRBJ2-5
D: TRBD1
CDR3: CASSSGTGTLRETQYF
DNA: TGTGCCAGCAGTTCCGGGACAGGGACCCTCCGAGAGACCCAGTACTTC